A selection of T cell receptor beta chains follows, all from one sample in a study of glioma-infiltrating T cells after dendritic cell vaccination. Method: immunoSEQ multiplex PCR; TCRdb's copy keeps in-frame clones and lacks some. The repertoire holds 25,000 to 35,000 clones, with roughly 90% as singletons. Sequencing used blood, obtained before dendritic cell vaccination. These TCRs come from a human donor with glioblastoma. CDR3s include the opening cysteine and the closing phenylalanine or tryptophan. Size values are once, few and many counts, or a class for expanded clones, and some rows have none.

>TRBJ1-1|.|TRBV7-2
CASSLVYSGRGRLEAFF
>TRBJ2-7|.|TRBV19
CASSRQGDAYEQYF
>TRBJ1-2|.|TRBV12-5
CASGLRTSRGYTF
>TRBJ1-2|few|TRBV6-6
CASSYSSGNYGYTF
>TRBJ2-3|few|TRBV2
CASVTALGTDTQYF
>TRBJ2-7|.|TRBV9
CASSGREREGREQYF
>TRBJ1-1|.|TRBV2
CASSPLDRSEAFF
>TRBJ2-5|.|TRBV19
CASTPSLSGGGETQYF
>TRBJ1-5|.|TRBV5-4
CASSYKQGVGQPQHF
>TRBJ1-3|.|TRBV6-1
CASSENPGPSGNTIYF
>TRBJ1-1|.|TRBV30
CAWTPQGNTEAFF
>TRBJ1-1|.|TRBV29-1
CSVVVQGGTEAFF
>TRBJ1-2|.|TRBV30
CAWRQGAGGYTF
>TRBJ2-7|.|TRBV14
CASSTTSGRWDEQYF
>TRBJ1-2|.|TRBV19
CASSYKPGQGGINYGYTF
>TRBJ1-1|.|TRBV5-1
CASSFGRRPGDTEAFF
>TRBJ1-4|.|TRBV4-2
CASSQRGQGAGEKLFF
>TRBJ2-7|.|TRBV5-1
CASSLLPMGAQSYEQYF
>TRBJ2-4|.|TRBV19
CASSRSKAGGPRDIQYF
>TRBJ2-6|.|TRBV19
CASSLNSGANVLTF
>TRBJ1-5|.|TRBV19
CASKNTGQGSNQPQHF
>TRBJ1-3|few|TRBV7-2
CASSPRAGNTIYF
>TRBJ2-3|.|TRBV30
CAWSQSRVRDTQYF
>TRBJ1-2|.|TRBV29-1
CSVEDRGTSEGYGYTF
>TRBJ2-3|.|TRBV4-2
CASSSESGGRGDTQYF
>TRBJ2-3|.|TRBV7-7
CASSALQGPTDTQYF
>TRBJ2-7|once|TRBV2
CASSDGGNYEQYF
>TRBJ1-5|.|TRBV19
CASTRDSDQPQHF
>TRBJ1-2|.|TRBV10-3
CAISDGRGISYGYTF
>TRBJ2-7|.|TRBV2
CASSDYYRRRSYEQYF
>TRBJ1-2|once|TRBV9
CASSVEAGGVYGYTF
>TRBJ1-4|.|TRBV7-9
CASSLEGDRLNEKLFF
>TRBJ1-1|.|TRBV5-1
CASSGDRDTEAFF
>TRBJ2-7|.|TRBV4-1
CASSQVGGEQYF
>TRBJ2-3|.|TRBV5-1
CASSLKGADTQYF
>TRBJ1-1|.|TRBV5-5
CASSWGDNTEAFF
>TRBJ1-1|.|TRBV19
CASSQGDRMNTEAFF
>TRBJ2-3|once|TRBV10-3
CAIKLAGATDTQYF
>TRBJ1-4|.|TRBV11-2
CASRPIGTGNEKLFF
>TRBJ2-1|.|TRBV6-5
CASRRGTGGYNEQFF
>TRBJ1-2|.|TRBV5-5
CASSLGGNYGYTF
>TRBJ2-3|.|TRBV5-1
CASSAGEDGGNAQYF
>TRBJ1-4|.|TRBV5-1
CASSPGQEGEKLFF
>TRBJ2-1|.|TRBV4-1
CASSQERLVGSNEQFF
>TRBJ1-1|.|TRBV18
CASSPLRENTEAFF